This TCR beta chain originates from a study of cytomegalovirus exposure and HLA in healthy donors. General observations from the study: Based on reports, TCR beta sequences accurately predicted HLA-A and HLA-B alleles for most subjects.

V lost 2 bases and J lost 5, with 16 bases in between. Germline CDR1 and CDR2: SGHRS and YFSETQ. The CDR3 totals 15 residues. Vbeta (60) and Jbeta (13) primers were used in the PCR. Methods used by the authors: Around 80 million unique TCR beta chains, roughly 11 million of them shared, were counted by a later analysis. TCRdb keeps only in-frame clones here, not all; method: immunoSEQ multiplex PCR. For V, J and clone size, that table is used; D and trimming come from the DNA. Altogether 150,000 or so clones are present, approximately 71% being singletons, with the ten largest covering around 1.5%. As to this clone: Its antigen is currently unknown.

The TCR comes from a girl aged 5-17 years in good health and CMV-seronegative. The chain combines TRBV5-1 with TRBJ2-5; the D gene is possibly TRBD2 (6 bases). Sequencing was done on a sample of PBMCs. CDR3 DNA sequence: TGCGCCAGCAGCTTCCTCCCGGACGCGGGGGAGACCCAGTACTTC. Its translation is CASSFLPDAGETQYF. Looking up the rest from reference TRBV5-1 and TRBJ2-5 gives the full variable domain: KAGVTQTPRYLIKTRGQQVTLSCSPISGHRSVSWYQQTPGQGLQFLFEYFSETQRNKGNFPGRFSGRQFSNSRSEMNVSTLELGDSALYLCASSFLPDAGETQYFGPGTRLLVL.